This T cell receptor beta chain comes out of a study of patients and donors after allogeneic stem cell transplantation. TCRdb reanalysed the RT-PCR reads using MiXCR and keeps one entry per CDR3 protein. The data contain around 150,000 distinct CDR3 sequences, 30% to 45% of them singletons. Trimming took 1 base from V and 2 from J, leaving 8 bases between them. CDR3 length equals 14 residues. CDR1 is LGHDT, CDR2 YNNKEL, per germline (reference sequence). Material for sequencing was blood, either unsorted or a sorted T cell fraction (not recorded which). This sequence joins TRBV3-1 and TRBJ2-5, with no clear D. This clonotype originated in a human donor who was either an allogeneic HSCT recipient or a stem cell or donor lymphocyte infusion donor (not recorded which). It is not recorded whose cells these are; they may come from a transplant donor. CDR3 region: CASSQAPEQETQYF. CDR3 in DNA: TGTGCCAGCAGCCAAGCACCAGAACAAGAGACCCAGTACTTC.